This TCR beta chain was sequenced for a study of regulatory T cells in long-lasting Graves disease. Study-level results: Among persistent patients, a larger number of public clonotypes were shared (about 2,700) than among newly diagnosed patients (about 1,000). TRBV28 was favored in persistent disease, as were TRBJ1-2 and TRBJ2-5.

The length of the CDR3 is 15 residues. V lost 5 bases and J lost 5; bases outside the gene matches: 6. The germline CDR1 and CDR2 sequences are MNHEY and SMNVEV (reference sequence). Investigators prepared the TCR beta libraries by applying iRepertoire HTBI primers and Arm-PCR of CDR3 regions. In TCRdb, the multiplex PCR reads were re-called with MiXCR into one record per CDR3 protein. Of 450,000 to 650,000 distinct CDR3 sequences listed, roughly a sixth are singletons. On this clonotype: Antigen: not known.

Time point meaning: newly diagnosed GD, antithyroid drugs for less than 3 months. The TCR library was made from RNA that had been extracted from PBMCs in TRIzol. A further study also used this sample, focusing on T cells in Graves' hyperthyroidism and ophthalmopathy. That investigation notes: The HTBI set primed first-round TCR CDR3 RT-PCR.

This sequence was found in a woman aged 35-60 years with Graves disease. The rearrangement joins TRBV27 to TRBJ1-6, with TRBD1 matching over 7 bases. The source was peripheral blood mononuclear cells (PBMCs), collected at new diagnosis, from a patient treated with antithyroid drugs. The CDR3: CASSPSGQHNSPLHF. Here the CDR3 DNA reads TGTGCCAGCAGTCCTTCGGGACAGCATAATTCACCCCTCCACTTT.